The rows below give T cell receptor beta chains drawn from one sample of a study of blood T cell repertoires in COVID-19. Sequencing used immunoSEQ multiplex PCR; TCRdb keeps in-frame clones, though not all of them. The sample lists 450,000 or so clones, 85% to 90% occurring once. The sequencing input was peripheral blood. These receptors were collected from a man between 18 and 29 years old with COVID-19, enrolled during active disease. Both conserved end residues are part of each CDR3. For some rows the clone size is stated as once, few or many, or as a class when expanded; others skip it.

clone size: .
CDR3 length: 14
V gene: TRBV30
CDR3 protein: CAWTGLAGKYEQYF

clone size: .
CDR3 length: 13
V gene: TRBV5-5
CDR3 protein: CASSLGTGNEQFF

clone size: once
CDR3 length: 13
V gene: TRBV7-3
CDR3 protein: CASSFTGRHEQYF

clone size: .
CDR3 length: 16
V gene: TRBV27
CDR3 protein: CASSYFSGVGQETQYF

clone size: .
CDR3 length: 15
V gene: TRBV11-2
CDR3 protein: CASSPGQGGPYEQYF

clone size: .
CDR3 length: 14
V gene: TRBV2
CDR3 protein: CASSLGQTGQPQHF

clone size: .
CDR3 length: 11
V gene: TRBV30
CDR3 protein: CAWDRAYEQYF

clone size: .
CDR3 length: 15
V gene: TRBV19
CDR3 protein: CASSPRQARNTEAFF

clone size: .
CDR3 length: 15
V gene: TRBV6-5
CDR3 protein: CASSPGLAGVETQYF

clone size: .
CDR3 length: 19
V gene: TRBV27
CDR3 protein: CASSLFSGRAGGNTGELFF

clone size: .
CDR3 length: 14
V gene: TRBV7-8
CDR3 protein: CASSRGNRGEKLFF

clone size: .
CDR3 length: 16
V gene: TRBV27
CDR3 protein: CASSRTSGGAEFEQFF

clone size: .
CDR3 length: 19
V gene: TRBV4-1
CDR3 protein: CASSQLGTSGGVSSYEQYF

clone size: once
CDR3 length: 12
V gene: TRBV12-3/TRBV12-4
CDR3 protein: CASSPSNEKLFF

clone size: .
CDR3 length: 13
V gene: TRBV19
CDR3 protein: CASSNAELKTQYF

clone size: .
CDR3 length: 14
V gene: TRBV3-1/TRBV3-2
CDR3 protein: CASSQRQVNTEAFF

clone size: .
CDR3 length: 14
V gene: TRBV5-5
CDR3 protein: CASSLGGFRETQYF

clone size: .
CDR3 length: 16
V gene: TRBV5-6
CDR3 protein: CASSLAGLPLRGEQFF

clone size: many
CDR3 length: 11
V gene: TRBV19
CDR3 protein: CATADREVQYF

clone size: .
CDR3 length: 15
V gene: TRBV5-4
CDR3 protein: CASSIGRAMNNEQFF

clone size: .
CDR3 length: 14
V gene: TRBV11-2
CDR3 protein: CASSLDRSSGELFF

clone size: few
CDR3 length: 17
V gene: TRBV19
CDR3 protein: CASSIDTGTGGRDEQFF

clone size: once
CDR3 length: 13
V gene: TRBV29-1
CDR3 protein: CSAGTSGVNEQFF

clone size: .
CDR3 length: 18
V gene: TRBV13
CDR3 protein: CASRQLLNPEGSLGGYTF

clone size: .
CDR3 length: 14
V gene: TRBV6-5
CDR3 protein: CASTYTGGVDGYTF

clone size: .
CDR3 length: 14
V gene: TRBV6-5
CDR3 protein: CASSNMGTGVEQYF

clone size: .
CDR3 length: 13
V gene: TRBV6-5
CDR3 protein: CASSYLAPFEAFF

clone size: few
CDR3 length: 16
V gene: TRBV4-2
CDR3 protein: CASSQKGTSGGDTQYF

clone size: .
CDR3 length: 15
V gene: TRBV3-1/TRBV3-2
CDR3 protein: CASSQVGGEYNEQFF

clone size: .
CDR3 length: 14
V gene: TRBV5-1
CDR3 protein: CASSLEGAGQPQHF

clone size: .
CDR3 length: 15
V gene: TRBV5-1
CDR3 protein: CASSLAGQGDYGYTF

clone size: .
CDR3 length: 15
V gene: TRBV19
CDR3 protein: CASSTAGSPYNEQFF

clone size: .
CDR3 length: 15
V gene: TRBV7-6
CDR3 protein: CASSLTRQRGSPLHF

clone size: .
CDR3 length: 16
V gene: TRBV18
CDR3 protein: CASSPQRQGNTGELFF

clone size: few
CDR3 length: 15
V gene: TRBV9
CDR3 protein: CASSSTRERSGKLFF

clone size: .
CDR3 length: 15
V gene: TRBV3-1/TRBV3-2
CDR3 protein: CASSQERLPPETQYF

clone size: .
CDR3 length: 15
V gene: TRBV6-1
CDR3 protein: CASSEEEQGLSPLHF

clone size: .
CDR3 length: 14
V gene: TRBV29-1
CDR3 protein: CSVDQTGAGEKLFF

clone size: .
CDR3 length: 15
V gene: TRBV5-5
CDR3 protein: CASSPRLAGKETQYF

clone size: .
CDR3 length: 13
V gene: TRBV10-3
CDR3 protein: CATGTGGIDEQYF

clone size: .
CDR3 length: 15
V gene: TRBV5-4
CDR3 protein: CASSFRGEYQETQYF

clone size: .
CDR3 length: 17
V gene: TRBV25-1
CDR3 protein: CASSEGGRGRRHTEAFF

clone size: .
CDR3 length: 14
V gene: TRBV7-9
CDR3 protein: CASSPSPSNTEAFF

clone size: .
CDR3 length: 15
V gene: TRBV25-1
CDR3 protein: CASSGWTGSGTEAFF

clone size: .
CDR3 length: 16
V gene: TRBV3-1/TRBV3-2
CDR3 protein: CASSQYGAGNTGELFF

clone size: .
CDR3 length: 15
V gene: TRBV18
CDR3 protein: CASSHVPDEDTEAFF

clone size: .
CDR3 length: 14
V gene: TRBV29-1
CDR3 protein: CSVEVVDHEPGYTF

clone size: .
CDR3 length: 14
V gene: TRBV5-1
CDR3 protein: CASSLGAGGYEQYF

clone size: .
CDR3 length: 14
V gene: TRBV27
CDR3 protein: CASSRQFMNTEAFF

clone size: .
CDR3 length: 15
V gene: TRBV2
CDR3 protein: CASSESYGGGETQYF

clone size: .
CDR3 length: 14
V gene: TRBV3-1/TRBV3-2
CDR3 protein: CASSQGGTDYGYTF

clone size: .
CDR3 length: 14
V gene: TRBV7-8
CDR3 protein: CASSLERGNTEAFF

clone size: .
CDR3 length: 22
V gene: TRBV5-1
CDR3 protein: CASSLRTGASGNTETLANEQFF

clone size: .
CDR3 length: 19
V gene: TRBV2
CDR3 protein: CASSGTGGILNSGANVLTF

clone size: .
CDR3 length: 14
V gene: TRBV27
CDR3 protein: CASSRTENTGELFF